Sequencing of this TCR beta chain was carried out in a study of cytomegalovirus exposure and HLA in healthy donors. Whole-study context: Unique TCR beta sequences numbering some 120 million came from about 180 million T cells in an earlier analysis. Study conclusions and caveats: Per a later analysis, HLA-associated TCR beta chains showed more clonal expansion than other, equally common TCR beta chains. A later analysis linked a missense DCLRE1C variant to TCR beta V- and J-gene trimming. A later analysis found TCR association rates differed by HLA locus, highest for DRB1 and lowest for HLA-C.

This CDR3 has 13 amino acids. CDR1 and CDR2 from the germline V gene are SQVTM and ANQGSEA. Trimming took 0 bases from V and 5 from J, leaving 10 bases between them. About this clone: As yet, its antigen is unknown.

13 Jbeta primers and 60 Vbeta primers were used for the PCR. Sequencing was performed with immunoSEQ multiplex PCR; in TCRdb, only in-frame clones are kept and a portion is missing. The profile covers around 130,000 clones, with around 69% appearing a single time and approximately 2.9% taken by the ten largest. Material: PBMCs. The sequence was collected from a human donor in good health. The rearrangement uses TRBV29-1 and TRBJ1-1; D is unresolved. The CDR3 sequence is CSVEDWGGTEAFF. The CDR3 DNA reads TGCAGCGTTGAAGATTGGGGAGGGACTGAAGCTTTCTTT.